The entry below describes one T cell receptor (beta chain). These data come from a study of cytomegalovirus exposure and HLA in healthy donors. The V gene's germline CDR1 is SGDLS and CDR2 YYNGEE. The CDR3 spans 16 residues. V was trimmed by 2 bases and J by 2 bases, leaving 14 bases between them. Researchers ran the PCR with 60 Vbeta and 13 Jbeta primers. Sequencing was performed with immunoSEQ multiplex PCR; in TCRdb, only in-frame clones are kept and a portion is missing. The data contain 100,000 to 120,000 clones, roughly three quarters of them singletons. The sample comprised PBMCs. The V and J genes are TRBV9 and TRBJ1-3; perhaps TRBD1 as D (6 bases). The sequence was obtained from a man aged 25-40 years in good health and CMV-seronegative. This CDR3 reads CASSVSTGFTGNTIYF. In nucleotides, the CDR3 is TGTGCCAGCAGCGTTTCAACAGGGTTTACTGGAAACACCATATATTTT.